Below, 14 T cell receptor beta chains from the same sample are listed, as sequenced in a study of shared clonotypes between healthy human individuals. TCRdb keeps only in-frame clones here, not all; method: immunoSEQ multiplex PCR. The sample contains roughly 2.6 million clones, 90% to 95% of which appear only once. The sample was naive CD4+ T cells sorted from blood. Subset here: CD45RA+ positively selected. These receptor sequences come from a man aged 18 to 29 in good health.

V is TRBV7-9 and J is TRBJ2-7; D remains ambiguous. Trimming removed 9 bases at V and 3 bases at J, with 21 bases between. Per the germline V gene, CDR1 is SEHNR and CDR2 is FQNEAQ (reference sequence). This CDR3 has 15 amino acids. The CDR3 loop reads CASIDSTQGIYEQYF. CDR3 bases: TGTGCCAGTATTGACTCGACACAAGGCATCTACGAGCAGTACTTC.

The V call is TRBV5-4, the J call TRBJ2-5, with TRBD2 matching 8 bases. CDR1 is SGHNT and CDR2 is YYREEE in the germline V gene (reference sequence). Trimming cost V 1 base and J 4 bases; bases outside gene matches: 15. The CDR3 sequence is 18 residues long. Written as DNA, the CDR3 is TGTGCCAGCAGCTTGTTTACAGGCGGACTAGCAGAGGGAGAGACCCAGTACTTC. Its translation: CASSLFTGGLAEGETQYF.

The chain employs TRBV6-1 and TRBJ2-7; 8 nucleotides match TRBD2. CDR1 is MNHNS, CDR2 SASEGT, per germline. The CDR3 loop spans 16 amino acids. Losses at the gene ends were 2 bases for V and 0 bases for J; bases not matched to a gene: 6. CDR3 sequence (DNA): TGTGCCAGCAGTGAAATTAGCGGGGCTTACTCCTACGAGCAGTACTTC. Amino acids: CASSEISGAYSYEQYF.

The gene calls are TRBV5-1 and TRBJ2-3; 9 bases fit TRBD2. CDR1 SGHRS and CDR2 YFSETQ come from the germline V gene. V gave up 0 bases and J gave up 1 base; unmatched junction bases: 6. The CDR3 is 17 residues long. The CDR3 DNA is TGCGCCAGCAGCTTGGCCTCCGGCGGGGGGGGCACAGATACGCAGTATTTT. Protein: CASSLASGGGGTDTQYF. The full variable domain, rest sourced from reference TRBV5-1 and TRBJ2-3, is KAGVTQTPRYLIKTRGQQVTLSCSPISGHRSVSWYQQTPGQGLQFLFEYFSETQRNKGNFPGRFSGRQFSNSRSEMNVSTLELGDSALYLCASSLASGGGGTDTQYFGPGTRLTVL.

The chain employs TRBV7-2 and TRBJ1-1; D is ambiguous. Germline V gene lookup returns CDR1 SGHTA and CDR2 FQGNSA. Trimming removed 3 bases at V and 4 bases at J, with 6 bases between. The CDR3 has 12 amino acids. In nucleotides, the CDR3 is TGTGCCAGCAGCTTCTTGGGCACTGAAGCTTTCTTT. This gives the protein CASSFLGTEAFF.

This chain links TRBV29-1 with TRBJ2-3; no clear D. The ends were cut back, 3 bases at V and 6 bases at J, with 13 bases in the middle. This CDR3 comprises 13 residues. The germline V gene has CDR1 SQVTM and CDR2 ANQGSEA. The CDR3 nucleotides are TGCAGCGTTGATGGAATGGCGACTGATACGCAGTATTTT. Amino acids: CSVDGMATDTQYF.

This clone appeared a single time. The CDR3 region has the DNA TGTGCCAGCAGCTTAGAACAGGGGCCTACCTACGAGCAGTACTTC. Translating it yields CASSLEQGPTYEQYF. The rearrangement joins TRBV7-2 to TRBJ2-7; 7 bases align to TRBD1. The germline V gene encodes CDR1 SGHTA and CDR2 FQGNSA. Trimming removed 1 base from V and 2 bases from J; junction bases left unmatched: 5. The CDR3 covers 15 residues.

The gene calls are TRBV6-1 and TRBJ1-1, with TRBD1 matching 10 bases. The CDR3 loop spans 19 amino acids. Germline values: CDR1 MNHNS, CDR2 SASEGT. Losses at the gene ends were 4 bases for V and 2 bases for J; bases not matched to a gene: 16. This CDR3 is CASSGKRDRGRIGNTEAFF. The CDR3 DNA follows: TGTGCCAGCAGTGGCAAGAGAGACAGGGGGCGCATCGGTAACACTGAAGCTTTCTTT.

The J gene is TRBJ2-7, the V gene TRBV13; 10 bases match TRBD2. The CDR3 is made up of 15 amino acids. Per the germline V gene, CDR1 is PRHDT and CDR2 is FYEKMQ (reference sequence). V shed 3 bases, J shed 6 bases, and the junction held 8 bases outside the gene matches. CDR3 nucleotide sequence: TGTGCCAGCAGCTTCGCCAAGGGACTAGCGACCGAGCAGTACTTC. This sequence encodes CASSFAKGLATEQYF. Variable domain in full (rest from reference TRBV13 and TRBJ2-7): AAGVIQSPRHLIKEKRETATLKCYPIPRHDTVYWYQQGPGQDPQFLISFYEKMQSDKGSIPDRFSAQQFSDYHSELNMSSLELGDSALYFCASSFAKGLATEQYFGPGTRLTVT.

V is TRBV4-2 and J is TRBJ1-6; D possibly corresponds to TRBD1 (5 bases). Trimming removed 0 bases from V and 5 bases from J, with 5 bases in between. CDR3 length: 14 amino acids. The germline CDR1 and CDR2 sequences are LGHNA and YNFKEQ. The CDR3 is CASSQEGDNSPLHF. In nucleotides, the CDR3 is TGTGCCAGCAGCCAAGAGGGGGATAATTCACCCCTCCACTTT.

This chain links TRBV10-1 with TRBJ2-1; TRBD1 agrees at 7 bases. V dropped 2 bases and J dropped 1; count of bases not matched to a gene: 8. The germline gives CDR1 WNHNN, CDR2 SYGVQD (reference sequence). This CDR3 region has 17 residues. The CDR3 coding sequence is TGCGCCAGCAGTGAGGTGGGCGCAGGGGGATCCTACAATGAGCAGTTCTTC. Translation gives CASSEVGAGGSYNEQFF.

The chain couples TRBV7-2 to TRBJ2-3, with 8 bases matching TRBD2. Germline assignment: CDR1 SGHTA and CDR2 FQGNSA. V was clipped by 0 bases and J by 5 bases; unmatched bases: 7. This CDR3 is 16 amino acids long. CDR3 region: CASSLAGTRGVDTQYF. CDR3 DNA sequence: TGTGCCAGCAGCTTAGCCGGGACTAGGGGAGTAGATACGCAGTATTTT.

The J gene is TRBJ2-2, the V gene TRBV7-8, with 7 nucleotides matching TRBD1. Germline-derived CDR1 and CDR2 are SGHVS and FQNEAQ. CDR3 size: 17 residues. The junction had 4 bases not matched to a gene; V was cut back by 0 bases and J by 0 bases. The CDR3 loop reads CASSLAAGTANTGELFF. DNA of the CDR3: TGTGCCAGCAGCTTAGCGGCCGGGACAGCGAACACCGGGGAGCTGTTTTTT.

V usage is TRBV29-1 and J usage is TRBJ2-1; no clear D gene. The V and J ends lost 2 bases and 4 bases respectively, with 12 bases between them. The CDR3 loop spans 14 amino acids. The germline V gene has CDR1 SQVTM and CDR2 ANQGSEA. CDR3 DNA: TGCAGCGTTGAACTCCCCACCCAGTACAATGAGCAGTTCTTC. This gives the protein CSVELPTQYNEQFF.